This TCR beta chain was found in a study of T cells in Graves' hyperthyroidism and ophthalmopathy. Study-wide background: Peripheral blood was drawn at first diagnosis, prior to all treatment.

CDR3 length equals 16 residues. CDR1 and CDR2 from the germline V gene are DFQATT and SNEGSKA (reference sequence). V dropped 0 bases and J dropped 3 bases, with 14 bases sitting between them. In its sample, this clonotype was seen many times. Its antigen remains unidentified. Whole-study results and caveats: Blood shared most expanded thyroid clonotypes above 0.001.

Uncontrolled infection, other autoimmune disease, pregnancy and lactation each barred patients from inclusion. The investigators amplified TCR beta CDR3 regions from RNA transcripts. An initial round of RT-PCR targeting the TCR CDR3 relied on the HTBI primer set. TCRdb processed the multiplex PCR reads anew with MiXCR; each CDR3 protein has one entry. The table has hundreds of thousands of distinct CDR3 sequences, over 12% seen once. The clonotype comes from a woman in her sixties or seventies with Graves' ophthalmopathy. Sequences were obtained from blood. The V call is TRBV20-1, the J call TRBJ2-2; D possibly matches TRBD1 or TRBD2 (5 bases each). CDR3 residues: CSARDHGAVDTGELFF. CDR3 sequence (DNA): TGCAGTGCTAGAGATCACGGGGCGGTGGACACCGGGGAGCTGTTTTTT.